The clone carrying this TCR beta chain occurred once. Its specificity is not known. Produced via immunoSEQ multiplex PCR; TCRdb's table is partial and in-frame only. The sample has roughly 250,000 clones; around 87% are singletons. This sample was included in a study of cytomegalovirus exposure and HLA in healthy donors. Germline V lookup: CDR1 SGHTA, CDR2 FQGNSA. The junction had 3 bases not matched to a gene; V was cut back by 6 bases and J by 5 bases. The CDR3 has 12 residues. Findings of the study overall: The dataset shows that most TCR sequences were rare, while some public TCRs occurred in many donors.

The TCR sequence derives from a man aged 18 to 29 in good health and CMV-seronegative. The chain combines TRBV7-2 with TRBJ2-5; 7 bases are a match to TRBD2. The source material was PBMCs. The CDR3 DNA reads as TGTGCCAGCAGACTCGGGGGGGAGACCCAGTACTTC. This codes for CASRLGGETQYF.